This T cell receptor (beta chain) is drawn from a study of identical twins. Whole-study findings and limits: Invariant MAIT and iNKT cells could partly confound zero-insertion analyses. Instead of following the same donors, the conclusions were based on cross-sectional statistical analysis.

Germline CDR1 reads KGHSH; CDR2 reads LQKENI. This CDR3 is built from 14 residues. J lost 7 bases, V lost 1 base, and 1 base had no gene match. TCRdb fed the 5' RACE reads into MiXCR, producing one record per CDR3 protein. The sample records 600,000 to 700,000 distinct CDR3 sequences, 21% being singletons. To note about this clonotype: The antigen is undetermined.

This sample also appeared in a second study, on T cells expressing NK-cell markers. This second report adds: The TCR beta repertoires originated in sorted CD3+CD56+NKG2C+, CD3+CD56+NKG2C- and CD3+CD56-NKG2C+ T cells.

The chain links TRBV18 to TRBJ2-1; 10 bases align to TRBD1. The sample consisted of PBMCs. The sequence was obtained from a woman between 18 and 29 years old in good health. CDR3 coding DNA: TGTGCCAGCTCACCACGGGGACAGGGGAATGAGCAGTTCTTC. Its protein product is CASSPRGQGNEQFF.